One and the same sample provided the 10 T cell receptor beta chains below, sequenced in a study of blood T cell repertoires in COVID-19. Clones were sequenced by immunoSEQ multiplex PCR, and TCRdb holds only the in-frame ones, with some missing. The sample includes around 250,000 clones, roughly 86% of them seen just once. Sequenced: peripheral blood. These receptors were obtained from a woman aged 70 to 79 with active or convalescent COVID-19.

V usage is TRBV7-2 and J usage is TRBJ2-7, with D maybe TRBD1 (6 bases). With 1 base removed from V and 0 bases from J, the gap between germline ends came to 19 bases. The length of the CDR3 is 18 residues. Germline-derived CDR1 and CDR2 are SGHTA and FQGNSA. CDR3: CASSLGLGRGGFSYEQYF. In nucleotides, the CDR3 is TGTGCCAGCAGCTTAGGGCTGGGGAGAGGGGGTTTCTCCTACGAGCAGTACTTC.

The gene calls are TRBV14 and TRBJ2-5, with 11 bases that match TRBD2. This CDR3 contains 17 residues. CDR1 is SGHDN and CDR2 is FVKESK in the germline V gene. The V gene end was trimmed by 5 bases and the J gene end by 2 bases; junction bases not matched to a gene: 10. CDR3 loop: CASSSYPSGGSQETQYF. The CDR3 bases are TGTGCCAGCAGCTCGTACCCTAGCGGGGGGTCTCAAGAGACCCAGTACTTC. Based on the CDR3 plus reference TRBV14 and TRBJ2-5, the full variable domain is EAGVTQFPSHSVIEKGQTVTLRCDPISGHDNLYWYRRVMGKEIKFLLHFVKESKQDESGMPNNRFLAERTGGTYSTLKVQPAELEDSGVYFCASSSYPSGGSQETQYFGPGTRLLVL.

The rearrangement joins TRBV5-1 to TRBJ2-3, with 15 bases that match TRBD2. The CDR3 length is 17 residues. In germline, CDR1 is SGHRS, CDR2 YFSETQ. Trimming took 4 bases from V and 2 from J; bases not matched to a gene: 5. Here the CDR3 reads CASSPGLAGGITDTQYF. For the CDR3, the DNA is TGCGCCAGCAGCCCAGGACTAGCGGGGGGGATCACAGATACGCAGTATTTT.

The genes are TRBV10-2 and TRBJ2-1; D is perhaps TRBD1 (6 bases). Trimming cost V 5 bases and J 2 bases, with 13 bases left between them. The germline V gene encodes CDR1 WSHSY and CDR2 SAAADI. This CDR3 is 15 amino acids long. DNA of the CDR3: TGCGCCAGCAGTTCTGTCGGACAGCCCTACAATGAGCAGTTCTTC. Translating gives CASSSVGQPYNEQFF.

The rearrangement links TRBV15 to TRBJ2-1; 10 positions match TRBD2. This CDR3 region has 19 residues. Germline CDR1 reads LNHNV; CDR2 reads YYDKDF (reference sequence). V dropped 0 bases and J dropped 6; count of bases not matched to a gene: 14. CDR3 DNA: TGTGCCACCAGCAGAGACCCCCTCGCAGGAGCGGGGGGGACCAATGAGCAGTTCTTC. Translating gives CATSRDPLAGAGGTNEQFF. Together with reference TRBV15 and TRBJ2-1, the CDR3 gives the full variable domain: DAMVIQNPRYQVTQFGKPVTLSCSQTLNHNVMYWYQQKSSQAPKLLFHYYDKDFNNEADTPDNFQSRRPNTSFCFLDIRSPGLGDTAMYLCATSRDPLAGAGGTNEQFFGPGTRLTVL.

The chain joins TRBV5-5 to TRBJ1-6, with D hard to call. Trimming left V 7 bases short and J 3 bases short, with 8 bases between. Germline V gene data show CDR1 as SGHKS and CDR2 as YYEKEE (reference sequence). This CDR3 spans 13 amino acids. The CDR3 here is CASGYSYNSPLHF. CDR3 DNA: TGTGCCAGCGGATACAGCTATAATTCACCCCTCCACTTT. Full variable domain (remainder filled in from reference TRBV5-5 and TRBJ1-6): DAGVTQSPTHLIKTRGQQVTLRCSPISGHKSVSWYQQVLGQGPQFIFQYYEKEERGRGNFPDRFSARQFPNYSSELNVNALLLGDSALYLCASGYSYNSPLHFGNGTRLTVT.

The chain couples TRBV7-8 to TRBJ2-5; D unresolved. The CDR3 totals 13 residues. CDR1 and CDR2 (germline): SGHVS, FQNEAQ. Trimming took 3 bases from V and 4 from J, leaving 9 bases between them. This CDR3 is CASSLAYRETQYF. CDR3 nucleotides: TGTGCCAGCAGCTTGGCTTATCGAGAGACCCAGTACTTC. Drawing the rest from reference TRBV7-8 and TRBJ2-5, the complete variable domain is GAGVSQSPRYKVAKRGQDVALRCDPISGHVSLFWYQQALGQGPEFLTYFQNEAQLDKSGLPSDRFFAERPEGSVSTLKIQRTQQEDSAVYLCASSLAYRETQYFGPGTRLLVL.

V and J are TRBV5-6 and TRBJ1-2, with TRBD1 as a possible D gene (5 bases). The CDR3 covers 15 residues. V shed 0 bases and J shed 5 bases, with 14 bases lying between them. CDR1 is SGHDT, CDR2 YYEEEE, per germline. CDR3 region: CASSLVSATAYGYTF. The DNA of the CDR3 is TGTGCCAGCAGCTTGGTATCGGCGACAGCTTATGGCTACACCTTC. Based on the CDR3 plus reference TRBV5-6 and TRBJ1-2, the full variable domain is DAGVTQSPTHLIKTRGQQVTLRCSPKSGHDTVSWYQQALGQGPQFIFQYYEEEERQRGNFPDRFSGHQFPNYSSELNVNALLLGDSALYLCASSLVSATAYGYTFGSGTRLTVV.

The chain combines TRBV5-1 with TRBJ1-6; TRBD1 is a possible D gene (6 bases). Trimming left V 0 bases short and J 6 bases short, with 13 bases between. Per the germline V gene, CDR1 is SGHRS and CDR2 is YFSETQ. This CDR3 region has 16 residues. In DNA form, the CDR3 reads TGCGCCAGCAGCTTGGTGGCGGGGGGCGTTAATTCACCCCTCCACTTT. This codes for CASSLVAGGVNSPLHF. The variable domain in full, with the rest retrieved from reference TRBV5-1 and TRBJ1-6, is KAGVTQTPRYLIKTRGQQVTLSCSPISGHRSVSWYQQTPGQGLQFLFEYFSETQRNKGNFPGRFSGRQFSNSRSEMNVSTLELGDSALYLCASSLVAGGVNSPLHFGNGTRLTVT.

V and J are TRBV5-4 and TRBJ2-3; 9 bases line up with TRBD2. The CDR3 contains 15 residues. Unmatched junction bases numbered 10, after V lost 6 bases and J lost 5 bases. Germline-derived CDR1 and CDR2 are SGHNT and YYREEE (reference sequence). The CDR3 DNA reads as TGTGCCAGCACCCTGCGGGGGGGCCGGGGAGATACGCAGTATTTT. Translated: CASTLRGGRGDTQYF.